The rows below give T cell receptor beta chains drawn from one sample of a study of T cells and Merkel cell carcinoma outcomes. Assay: immunoSEQ multiplex PCR; the TCRdb copy retains only in-frame clones and omits some. The sample consists of about 19,000 clones, 82% of them appearing once. Material for sequencing was tumor tissue from Merkel cell carcinoma. The receptors shown here come from a human donor with Merkel cell carcinoma. Both conserved end residues are part of each CDR3. D genes are given only for firm matches. Some rows have no size entry. The others give once, few or many, or a class for an expanded clone.

j_gene: TRBJ2-2; d_gene: NA; v_gene: TRBV5-1; abundance: NA; CDR3nt: TGCGCCAGCAGCTCGCTTGGGAACACCGGGGAGCTGTTTTTT; CDR3aa: CASSSLGNTGELFF
j_gene: TRBJ1-6; d_gene: NA; v_gene: TRBV11-2; abundance: NA; CDR3nt: TGTGCCAGCAGCGTCGCGGGACCTACTAATTCACCCCTCCACTTT; CDR3aa: CASSVAGPTNSPLHF
j_gene: TRBJ2-3; d_gene: NA; v_gene: TRBV11-3; abundance: NA; CDR3nt: TGTGCCAGCAGCTCCGGCATCACAGATACGCAGTATTTT; CDR3aa: CASSSGITDTQYF
j_gene: TRBJ1-5; d_gene: NA; v_gene: TRBV4-1; abundance: NA; CDR3nt: TGCGCCAGCAGCCAAACGCCGGGACTTTCAAGGGGACGTCAGCCCCAGCATTTT; CDR3aa: CASSQTPGLSRGRQPQHF
j_gene: TRBJ2-3; d_gene: NA; v_gene: TRBV6-5; abundance: NA; CDR3nt: TGTGCCAGCAGTTACACCGGGGAAGATACGCAGTATTTT; CDR3aa: CASSYTGEDTQYF
j_gene: TRBJ2-4; d_gene: NA; v_gene: TRBV10-2; abundance: few; CDR3nt: TGCGCCAGCACCCCTATGACGGGGGAAGAAAACATTCAGTACTTC; CDR3aa: CASTPMTGEENIQYF
j_gene: TRBJ2-2; d_gene: NA; v_gene: TRBV29-1; abundance: NA; CDR3nt: TGCAGCGTCCGGGACGGAAACACCGGGGAGCTGTTTTTT; CDR3aa: CSVRDGNTGELFF
j_gene: TRBJ1-1; d_gene: NA; v_gene: TRBV5-6; abundance: NA; CDR3nt: TGTGCCAGCAGCTTGGGGGACACCTACACTGAAGCTTTCTTT; CDR3aa: CASSLGDTYTEAFF
j_gene: TRBJ2-5; d_gene: NA; v_gene: TRBV5-1; abundance: NA; CDR3nt: TGCGCCAGCAGCTTGTTAGGGTTATTGGAAGAGACCCAGTACTTC; CDR3aa: CASSLLGLLEETQYF
j_gene: TRBJ2-2; d_gene: TRBD2; v_gene: TRBV14; abundance: NA; CDR3nt: TGTGCCAGCAGCCAACCTAGCGGAGTGAACACCGGGGAGCTGTTTTTT; CDR3aa: CASSQPSGVNTGELFF
j_gene: TRBJ1-2; d_gene: NA; v_gene: TRBV2; abundance: NA; CDR3nt: TGTGCCAGCAGTGGAGCTGAGGGGTTAGGTGGCTACACCTTC; CDR3aa: CASSGAEGLGGYTF
j_gene: TRBJ1-1; d_gene: NA; v_gene: TRBV14; abundance: NA; CDR3nt: TGTGCCAGCAGCCAAGTGGGGACACGGAACACTGAAGCTTTCTTT; CDR3aa: CASSQVGTRNTEAFF
j_gene: TRBJ1-1; d_gene: NA; v_gene: TRBV27; abundance: NA; CDR3nt: TGTGCCAGCAGTTTAGACCGCAGGGTCAGGGACACTGAAGCTTTCTTT; CDR3aa: CASSLDRRVRDTEAFF
j_gene: TRBJ2-3; d_gene: TRBD1; v_gene: TRBV2; abundance: NA; CDR3nt: TGTGCCAGCAGGAGAGGACAGGGGACAGATACGCAGTATTTT; CDR3aa: CASRRGQGTDTQYF
j_gene: TRBJ2-1; d_gene: NA; v_gene: TRBV7-7; abundance: NA; CDR3nt: TGTGCTAGCAGCTTAACGTTATCGAGTGAAACGTACCATGAGCAGTTCTTC; CDR3aa: CASSLTLSSETYHEQFF
j_gene: TRBJ1-5; d_gene: TRBD1; v_gene: TRBV16; abundance: NA; CDR3nt: TGTGCCAGCAGCCAAGGACAGGGAAGCAATCAGCCCCAGCATTTT; CDR3aa: CASSQGQGSNQPQHF
j_gene: TRBJ2-5; d_gene: TRBD2; v_gene: TRBV7-8; abundance: NA; CDR3nt: TGTGCCAGCAGCTTACAGGGTAGCGGGGGGGCTTTGGGAGAGACCCAGTACTTC; CDR3aa: CASSLQGSGGALGETQYF